Sequencing of this T cell receptor beta chain was carried out in a study of fetal regulatory T cell absence and autoimmunity. Overall study context: IPEX patients had exocrine pancreas autoimmunity without clinical diabetes. Study-level points and caveats: Broadly similar TRB gene family usage was seen in pancreas and cord blood. In IPEX syndrome, oligoclonal enrichment was read as supporting prenatal antigen-driven autoimmunity in the pancreas. Pancreas TCRs were oligoclonally enriched versus cord blood, some clones over 80-fold.

V dropped 3 bases and J dropped 8 bases, with 20 bases sitting between them. The CDR3 has 16 residues. Per the germline V gene, CDR1 is LGHNA and CDR2 is YSLEER. In the case of this clone: Its antigen remains unknown.

Repertoires were generated with immunoSEQ multiplex PCR, while TCRdb's copy carries only in-frame clones and drops some. The data hold approximately 94,000 clones, with around 72% observed a single time. This sequence was found in a male donor with IPEX syndrome. This chain joins TRBV4-3 and TRBJ2-1; perhaps D is TRBD1 or TRBD2 (5 bases each). The sequencing sample was made of pancreas tissue. Here the CDR3 reads CASSQGENWNNYEQFF. CDR3 in DNA: TGCGCCAGCAGCCAGGGGGAAAATTGGAACAATTATGAGCAGTTCTTC.